Each of the 25 T cell receptor beta chains below was sequenced from the same sample in a study of T cells in Graves' hyperthyroidism and ophthalmopathy. Researchers took RNA transcripts and amplified the TCR beta CDR3 regions from them. HTBI primers were used for first-round RT-PCR of the TCR CDR3. TCRdb redid the calling of the multiplex PCR reads with MiXCR, one entry per CDR3 protein. The sample gives 730,000 or so distinct CDR3 sequences, around a sixth of which show up once; approximately 15% is in the top ten. Sample: blood. The source is a woman aged 45-65 years with Graves' hyperthyroidism that later progressed to Graves' ophthalmopathy.

This clonotype was picked up many times. V gene TRBV7-8 combines with J gene TRBJ1-1, with 8 bases identical to TRBD1. The J segment lost 5 bases and the V segment lost 5 bases, leaving 7 bases of the junction unmatched. This CDR3 spans 14 amino acids. Looked up from germline, CDR1 is SGHVS and CDR2 is FQNEAQ. This CDR3 is CASSETGVRTEAFF. CDR3 sequence (DNA): TGTGCCAGCAGCGAGACAGGGGTTCGGACTGAAGCTTTCTTT. Supplemented by reference TRBV7-8 and TRBJ1-1, the full variable domain reads GAGVSQSPRYKVAKRGQDVALRCDPISGHVSLFWYQQALGQGPEFLTYFQNEAQLDKSGLPSDRFFAERPEGSVSTLKIQRTQQEDSAVYLCASSETGVRTEAFFGQGTRLTVV.

In this sample, this clonotype turned up many times. The chain links TRBV3-1 to TRBJ2-1; TRBD1 might be the D (6 bases). Trimming shortened V by 2 bases and J by 0 bases, and 11 bases separated the two germline ends. This CDR3 is built from 16 residues. Germline V gene lookup returns CDR1 LGHDT and CDR2 YNNKEL (reference sequence). The chain's CDR3 is CASSQQTGISYNEQFF. Here the CDR3 DNA reads TGTGCCAGCAGCCAACAAACAGGGATCTCCTACAATGAGCAGTTCTTC.

This clonotype showed up many times. V usage is TRBV5-1 and J usage is TRBJ2-3; 12 bases are a match to TRBD2. Germline V gene data show CDR1 as SGHRS and CDR2 as YFSETQ. V lost 4 bases to trimming and J lost 2 bases; unmatched junction nucleotides: 5. This CDR3 is 16 amino acids long. DNA for the CDR3: TGCGCCAGCAGCATTCGACTAGCGGGGGCCACAGATACGCAGTATTTT. Encoded protein: CASSIRLAGATDTQYF.

This clonotype was found a few times. The chain uses TRBV4-1 and TRBJ1-2; no reliable D call. Germline CDR1 reads MGHRA; CDR2 reads YSYEKL. Trimming took off 1 base at V and 5 bases at J, with 11 bases between the two ends. The CDR3 length is 14 residues. CDR3: CASSQAAGRYGYTF. CDR3 nucleotides: TGCGCCAGCAGCCAAGCGGCAGGTCGGTATGGCTACACCTTC.

J is TRBJ2-7 and V is TRBV29-1; D is uncertain. The germline V and J ends were trimmed by 7 bases and 7 bases, with 17 bases remaining between them. In germline, CDR1 is SQVTM, CDR2 ANQGSEA. This CDR3 has 12 residues. CDR3: CSANSPGLEQYF. The CDR3 DNA sequence: TGCAGCGCAAACAGCCCGGGTCTGGAGCAGTACTTC.

The CDR3 reads CASSYGSVLTKNIQYF. The CDR3 bases are TGTGCCAGCAGTTATGGAAGCGTCTTAACCAAAAACATTCAGTACTTC. This chain connects TRBV6-9 to TRBJ2-4; D gene uncertain. With 2 bases removed from V and 2 bases from J, the gap between germline ends came to 13 bases. Germline CDR1 is MNHGY and CDR2 is SVAAGI. The CDR3 contains 16 residues.

This clonotype was observed many times. The chain has TRBV12-3 or TRBV12-4 and TRBJ1-2; a possible D gene is TRBD1 (5 bases). Trimming removed 4 bases from V and 4 bases from J, with 16 bases in between. This CDR3 contains 15 residues. The CDR3 DNA sequence: TGTGCCAGCAGTTACCTAGGGGTAGAAGGCTATGGCTACACCTTC. Translating gives CASSYLGVEGYGYTF.

The sample holds a few counts of this clonotype. The chain employs TRBV29-1 and TRBJ1-2; D is perhaps TRBD1 (5 bases). The germline V and J ends were trimmed by 3 bases and 6 bases, with 11 bases remaining between them. Germline lookup yields CDR1 SQVTM and CDR2 ANQGSEA. This CDR3 is 12 amino acids long. For the CDR3, the DNA is TGCAGCGTTGAGTCGGGGGAGCATGGCTACACCTTC. Translation: CSVESGEHGYTF. The full variable domain, in which reference TRBV29-1 and TRBJ1-2 provide the parts outside the CDR3, is SAVISQKPSRDICQRGTSLTIQCQVDSQVTMMFWYRQQPGQSLTLIATANQGSEATYESGFVIDKFPISRPNLTFSTLTVSNMSPEDSSIYLCSVESGEHGYTFGSGTRLTVV.

There are a few counts of this clonotype. The J gene is TRBJ1-4, the V gene TRBV10-3; unclear D gene. The germline V and J ends were trimmed by 4 bases and 0 bases, with 9 bases remaining between them. The CDR3 covers 15 residues. Germline lookup yields CDR1 ENHRY and CDR2 SYGVKD. The CDR3 sequence is CAISVSLATNEKLFF. The CDR3 region has the DNA TGTGCCATCAGTGTATCTTTGGCAACTAATGAAAAACTGTTTTTT.

The chain combines TRBV5-6 with TRBJ1-5; TRBD1 matches 7 bases. With V trimmed by 1 base and J by 4 bases, 5 bases remained unmatched. Per germline, CDR1 SGHDT and CDR2 YYEEEE. The CDR3 contains 15 residues. CDR3 nucleotide sequence: TGTGCCAGCAGCTTGAAGGGGACAGCTAATCAGCCCCAGCATTTT. Translating gives CASSLKGTANQPQHF.

The rearrangement joins TRBV10-3 to TRBJ1-6; D gene ambiguous. This CDR3 has 14 residues. Looked up from germline, CDR1 is ENHRY and CDR2 is SYGVKD. The V end was cut by 10 bases, the J end by 5 bases, with 15 bases between. The CDR3 nucleotides read TGTGCCACTGACCCCGTGGGGAATAATTCACCCCTCCACTTT. This translates into CATDPVGNNSPLHF.

This clonotype has a handful of counts. This chain links TRBV12-3 or TRBV12-4 with TRBJ1-5; no clear D. Trimming took 6 bases from V and 5 from J, leaving 8 bases between them. The CDR3 runs to 12 residues. CDR3 coding DNA: TGTGCCAGCAGGGACGGTCATCAGCCCCAGCATTTT. This translates into CASRDGHQPQHF.

This clonotype has just a few counts. V usage is TRBV24-1 and J usage is TRBJ2-3, with 12 bases aligning to TRBD1. There are 19 residues in the CDR3. In germline, CDR1 is KGHDR, CDR2 SFDVKD. V lost 1 base, J lost 1 base, and 8 bases stayed unmatched. The CDR3 loop is CATSDLTGTGGLGTDTQYF. The CDR3, as DNA: TGTGCCACCAGTGATTTAACCGGGACAGGGGGCCTGGGCACAGATACGCAGTATTTT.

The rearrangement joins TRBV6-1 to TRBJ2-3, with 7 bases fitting TRBD1. Germline assignment: CDR1 MNHNS and CDR2 SASEGT. The V gene end was trimmed by 6 bases and the J gene end by 4 bases; junction bases not matched to a gene: 7. CDR3 length: 14 amino acids. CDR3 nucleotides: TGTGCCAGCAGAGACAGGGATTTGTCAGATACGCAGTATTTT. This encodes CASRDRDLSDTQYF.

This clonotype was seen many times. CDR3 sequence reads: CASSNPSGGYNYEQYF. In DNA form, the CDR3 reads TGTGCCAGCAGTAACCCTAGCGGGGGGTACAACTACGAGCAGTACTTC. J is TRBJ2-7 and V is TRBV27; 11 bases map to TRBD2. Trimming took 5 bases from V and 3 from J; bases not matched to a gene: 9. The CDR3 has 16 residues. Germline values: CDR1 MNHEY, CDR2 SMNVEV (reference sequence).

CDR3 residues: CASSSPRDTNQPQHF. The DNA for the CDR3 is TGTGCCAGTAGTAGCCCCCGGGACACCAATCAGCCCCAGCATTTT. The V call is TRBV19, the J call TRBJ1-5; the D gene is possibly TRBD1 (6 bases). Trimming took 4 bases from V and 3 from J, leaving 13 bases between them. Germline lookup yields CDR1 LNHDA and CDR2 SQIVND (reference sequence). The CDR3 is made up of 15 amino acids.

This chain connects TRBV19 to TRBJ1-1, with D maybe TRBD1 (6 bases). The CDR3 runs 14 residues. Germline V gives CDR1 LNHDA, CDR2 SQIVND (reference sequence). Trimming took off 4 bases at V and 5 bases at J, with 14 bases between the two ends. CDR3 in amino acids: CASSTSGGRTEAFF. The DNA for the CDR3 is TGTGCCAGTAGTACCTCGGGGGGCCGGACTGAAGCTTTCTTT.

The chain is built from TRBV6-1 and TRBJ1-2; a possible D gene is TRBD1 (6 bases). This CDR3 is built from 15 residues. Germline CDR1 and CDR2: MNHNS and SASEGT. V was trimmed by 6 bases and J by 6 bases, leaving 20 bases between them. CDR3 in amino acids: CASRLQGRVRNGYTF. CDR3 sequence (DNA): TGTGCCAGCAGACTACAGGGTCGGGTGAGAAATGGCTACACCTTC.

The chain recombines TRBV27 with TRBJ2-1; 13 nucleotides agree with TRBD2. Germline trimming cut 5 bases from V and 3 bases from J; bases unmatched to any gene: 4. Germline V CDR1 and CDR2: MNHEY, SMNVEV (reference sequence). The CDR3 consists of 16 residues. CDR3 sequence reads: CASSRTSGGNYNEQFF. DNA of the CDR3: TGTGCCAGCAGTCGGACTAGCGGGGGCAACTACAATGAGCAGTTCTTC.

The sample holds many counts of this clonotype. V is TRBV2 and J is TRBJ1-1; a weak D match, TRBD1 (6 bases). Looked up from germline, CDR1 is SNHLY and CDR2 is FYNNEI. Trimming removed 2 bases at V and 3 bases at J, with 13 bases between. The CDR3 spans 15 residues. CDR3 residues: CASSERTAMDTEAFF. CDR3 nucleotide sequence: TGTGCCAGCAGTGAAAGGACAGCGATGGACACTGAAGCTTTCTTT.

This clonotype was recorded many times. The chain recombines TRBV5-1 with TRBJ2-1; D is uncertain. V was cut by 4 bases and J by 0 bases, with 11 bases left in between. Germline CDR1 SGHRS, CDR2 YFSETQ. The CDR3 contains 15 residues. The chain's CDR3 is CASSPELDSYNEQFF. Written as DNA, the CDR3 is TGCGCCAGCAGCCCGGAACTCGACTCCTACAATGAGCAGTTCTTC.

J is TRBJ1-2 and V is TRBV20-1, with a tentative D call TRBD1 (6 bases). CDR1 and CDR2 from the germline V gene are DFQATT and SNEGSKA (reference sequence). This CDR3 contains 11 residues. V was shortened by 5 bases and J by 8 bases, with 12 bases between the two germline ends. CDR3 bases: TGCAGTGCTGAACAGGGTGGGGGCTACACCTTC. Its translation: CSAEQGGGYTF.

This chain connects TRBV12-3 or TRBV12-4 to TRBJ2-3; 8 nucleotides align to TRBD1. This CDR3 region has 18 residues. V shed 7 bases and J 4 bases; nucleotides not matched to a gene: 19. The CDR3 spells CASTHYGTGPRGPDTQYF. The CDR3 DNA reads TGTGCCAGCACCCATTATGGGACAGGACCCCGAGGGCCAGATACGCAGTATTTT.

This clonotype was seen just once. This chain joins TRBV19 and TRBJ2-3; D possibly corresponds to TRBD1 (6 bases). With 2 bases removed from V and 5 bases from J, the gap between germline ends came to 14 bases. CDR3 length: 15 amino acids. Germline assignment: CDR1 LNHDA and CDR2 SQIVND (reference sequence). The CDR3 region is CASSISTGIRDTQYF. Here the CDR3 DNA reads TGTGCCAGTAGTATATCAACAGGGATACGAGATACGCAGTATTTT.

The chain has TRBV6-2 or TRBV6-3 and TRBJ2-3; perhaps TRBD1 as D (7 bases). Germline CDR1 MNHEY, CDR2 SVGEGT. This CDR3 contains 18 residues. V lost 0 bases to trimming and J lost 1 base, with 17 bases between them. CDR3 in DNA: TGTGCCAGCAGTTACTCAGGGCGACAGGGCGGGGGCACAGATACGCAGTATTTT. Translating gives CASSYSGRQGGGTDTQYF.